This T cell receptor (beta chain) was sequenced during a study of beta chain features in type 1 diabetes listed by TCRdb under 2018. With respect to the entire study: Mean age, gender distribution, total cell number and subset yield were not different between patients and healthy donors. A total of about 110,000,000 sorted cells were examined across all samples, and a strong correlation was observed between cell number per subset and RNA yield. Naive and central memory subsets were obtained from all 30 or so donors, but regulatory and stem cell-like memory subsets were isolated from only 8 patients and roughly eight healthy donors. In the study, TCRB repertoires of sorted circulating CD4+ T cell subsets from recently diagnosed type 1 diabetes patients were compared with those of matched healthy donors.

The entire isolated RNA was reverse transcribed using the High Capacity cDNA Reverse Transcription Kit, and thus expressed TCRB transcripts were sequenced. Deep immunoSEQ sequencing was applied to naive, central memory and regulatory T cell samples, giving an average of about 3.57 million total reads per sample. Sorted cells were lysed in RLT buffer, and RNA was extracted using DNase-treated RNeasy Micro or Mini kits according to cell number. To prevent cross-contamination, each cell subset was processed individually, whereas patient and healthy donor samples were processed jointly. Using the immunoSEQ multiplex PCR, TCRB sequences were amplified from cDNA into 87-bp fragments spanning the CDR3 region. Amplicons were sequenced on the Illumina HiSeq platform. For the original study's pipeline: PCR bias was corrected computationally using synthetic template baselines, and reads within Hamming distance 2 were collapsed, with unmergeable singletons discarded. Reads were aligned against IMGT to assign V, D and J genes, CDR3 length and insertions or deletions at six rearrangement sites. Within each subset, clonotype counts were normalized to the number of sorted cells before true diversity and Gini coefficients were calculated with the tcR R package. The overlap coefficient, calculated on TCRB nucleotide sequences, was used to measure repertoire sharing. As a proxy for the pre-selection repertoire, out-of-frame TCRB sequences from naive cells were analyzed. The immuneACCESS repertoire file appears here via TCRdb, limited to in-frame rearrangements. These files lack a portion of the clones; in checked studies, under half of the deficit traces to unresolved V genes, and the cause of the others is not known. Clone size and V and J calls were adopted from that table, with D and trimming inferred from the DNA. Here the sample has fewer than 300,000 clones; approximately 10% occur a single time. The ten largest clones represent around 0.018% of the sample.

Broader findings and caveats from the paper: At VDJ recombination sites, patients with type 1 diabetes made fewer insertions and deleted more nucleotides, a pattern implying thymic rearrangement abnormalities. The naive, central memory and regulatory TCRB repertoires appeared to resemble one another more closely among patients than among healthy donors. HLA sub-analyses involved small numbers of individuals, so any influence of HLA type on TCRB rearrangement remained unresolved. Type 1 diabetes patients showed a moderate but significant shortening of TCRB CDR3 length in all four CD4+ subsets. PCR may preferentially amplify shorter templates, but because patient and control samples were amplified and corrected together, any resulting skew would affect both groups equally. Because cDNA was sequenced instead of genomic DNA, highly expressing activated cells could be over-represented, though the groups showed no difference in activation or CD3 levels.

From each donor, a single peripheral blood sample of about 100 mL on average was drawn into heparinised tubes. Naive, central memory, regulatory and stem cell-like memory CD4+ T cells were sorted on a BD FACSAria II using a panel including CD45RO, CCR7, CD25, CD127, CD95 and CD27. All sorted populations exceeded 95% purity. PBMCs were isolated immediately by Lymphoprep density gradient centrifugation and stained directly without culture. So that batch effects would be minimized, each experiment stained and sorted samples in pairs, pairing one healthy donor with one patient. This clone has more than one count but fewer than ten. The clone's antigen remains unknown. Base qualities are not provided; no much larger clone lies one nucleotide away. The specimen sequenced was naive CD4+ T cells from blood. What the cell subset or site label conveys for this sample: true naive CD4+ T cells. The receptor was isolated from a man aged 25-45 years with type 1 diabetes.

The sequenced DNA is TGTGCCTGGAGAACAAGGGACACCTCTGGAAACACCATATATTTT. Its protein is CAWRTRDTSGNTIYF. This sequence uses TRBV30 and TRBJ1-3; the best D guess is TRBD1, with 6 bases matching. CDR1 is given as GTSNPN and CDR2 as SVGIG, both from the germline V gene (reference sequence). The CDR3 numbers 15 residues from cysteine through phenylalanine. The kept DNA is CDR3 alone, 45 bases in frame from the first base. The V end loses 3 bases and the J end loses 0 bases, and a stretch of 12 bases separates them.